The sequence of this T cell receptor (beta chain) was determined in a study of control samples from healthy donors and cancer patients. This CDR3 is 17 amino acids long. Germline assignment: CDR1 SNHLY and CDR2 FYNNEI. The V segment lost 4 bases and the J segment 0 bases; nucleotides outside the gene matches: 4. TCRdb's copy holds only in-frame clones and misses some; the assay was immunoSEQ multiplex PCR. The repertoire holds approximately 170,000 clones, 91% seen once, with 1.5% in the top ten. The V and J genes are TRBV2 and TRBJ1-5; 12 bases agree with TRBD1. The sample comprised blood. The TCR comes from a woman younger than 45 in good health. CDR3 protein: CASSGGQGAISNQPQHF. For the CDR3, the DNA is TGTGCCAGCAGTGGGGGACAGGGGGCTATTAGCAATCAGCCCCAGCATTTT.